This TCR beta chain comes out of a study of blood T cell repertoires in COVID-19. CDR3 length: 14 amino acids. As handled by the study authors: Amplification from reference gene primers served as the basis for estimated nucleated cell counts. Repertoires were generated with immunoSEQ multiplex PCR, while TCRdb's copy carries only in-frame clones and drops some. V and J calls and clone size are given by that table; D and trimming were obtained from the DNA. Here the sample spans approximately 170,000 clones, roughly 85% being singletons. The chain is built from TRBV21-1 and TRBJ2-1; the table's TRBD1 call for D was not verified on the DNA. TRBV21-1 is shown as a pseudogene. The TCR comes from a woman aged 18-29 years who had recovered from COVID-19. The sequenced sample was PBMCs or T cells enriched from blood (not recorded which). In DNA form, the CDR3 reads TGTGCCAGCAGCCTTCTCACAGGGTACAATGAGCAGTTCTTC. Translation gives CASSLLTGYNEQFF.